Below are 30 T cell receptor beta chains sequenced from a single sample in a study. TCRdb reanalysed the RT-PCR reads using MiXCR and keeps one entry per CDR3 protein. The sample has about 680,000 distinct CDR3 sequences, 13% to 15% seen once; the top ten hold just over 3.5%. The sample taken for sequencing was memory CD4+ T cells from blood. Every receptor here comes from a female donor in good health, serving as a healthy control.

The rearrangement joins TRBV30 to TRBJ2-4, with D maybe TRBD1 (6 bases). Germline CDR1 reads GTSNPN; CDR2 reads SVGIG (reference sequence). The CDR3 has 17 residues. Trimming removed 0 bases from V and 0 bases from J, with 15 bases in between. The CDR3 nucleotides are TGTGCCTGGAGTGTCCCCATGACAGGCCTAGCCAAAAACATTCAGTACTTC. Translation gives CAWSVPMTGLAKNIQYF.

This clonotype has just a few counts. The rearrangement joins TRBV5-5 to TRBJ1-5; D remains unclear. The CDR3 runs 15 residues. Between the trimmed V and J ends, which lost 6 bases and 0 bases, there was a span of 13 bases. In germline, CDR1 is SGHKS, CDR2 YYEKEE (reference sequence). CDR3 residues: CASNPTGNSNQPQHF. The CDR3 DNA reads TGTGCCAGCAACCCGACGGGAAATAGCAATCAGCCCCAGCATTTT.

This clonotype was recorded many times. The V gene is TRBV4-3, the J gene TRBJ2-3, with 12 bases aligning to TRBD2. The germline V gene encodes CDR1 LGHNA and CDR2 YSLEER. The CDR3 length is 18 residues. V gave up 3 bases and J gave up 5 bases; unmatched junction bases: 12. The CDR3 reads CASSHLYRLAGEVDTQYF. The CDR3 DNA reads as TGCGCCAGCAGCCACTTATACAGACTAGCGGGAGAGGTAGATACGCAGTATTTT.

For the CDR3, the DNA is TGCAGTGCTAGTAACAGAGAGATCTCCTACGAGCAGTTCTTC. It yields the protein CSASNREISYEQFF. The rearrangement links TRBV20-1 to TRBJ2-1, with no clear D. The CDR3 sequence is 14 residues long. Trimming left V 3 bases short and J 10 bases short, with 19 bases between. The germline V gene has CDR1 DFQATT and CDR2 SNEGSKA (reference sequence).

This rearrangement joins TRBV7-2 to TRBJ1-4, with a possible D match to TRBD1 (5 bases). The CDR3 totals 14 residues. The V gene's germline CDR1 is SGHTA and CDR2 FQGNSA. The germline V and J ends were trimmed by 4 bases and 5 bases, with 11 bases remaining between them. The CDR3, as DNA: TGTGCCAGCAGCTGGTTCCAGGGAAATGAAAAACTGTTTTTT. Encoded protein: CASSWFQGNEKLFF. Full variable domain (outside the CDR3, taken from reference TRBV7-2 and TRBJ1-4): GAGVSQSPSNKVTEKGKDVELRCDPISGHTALYWYRQSLGQGLEFLIYFQGNSAPDKSGLPSDRFSAERTGGSVSTLTIQRTQQEDSAVYLCASSWFQGNEKLFFGSGTQLSVL.

This clonotype occurred many times. The V and J genes are TRBV4-3 and TRBJ2-7; D uncertain. V dropped 0 bases and J dropped 3 bases, with 15 bases sitting between them. This CDR3 spans 16 amino acids. Germline CDR1 LGHNA, CDR2 YSLEER. This chain's CDR3 is CASSQDSQSLNYEQYF. The CDR3 coding sequence is TGCGCCAGCAGCCAAGATTCGCAGTCTTTAAACTACGAGCAGTACTTC.

This clonotype showed up many times. V usage is TRBV30 and J usage is TRBJ1-3; D is possibly TRBD1 (5 bases). V lost 0 bases and J lost 0, with 12 bases in between. CDR1 GTSNPN and CDR2 SVGIG come from the germline V gene (reference sequence). This CDR3 has 16 residues. The CDR3 loop is CAWSVGGLGSGNTIYF. The CDR3, as DNA: TGTGCCTGGAGTGTCGGGGGTCTGGGCTCTGGAAACACCATATATTTT.

V and J are TRBV7-2 and TRBJ2-7, with no clear D. Germline V gives CDR1 SGHTA, CDR2 FQGNSA. The CDR3 is 16 amino acids. Trimming removed 3 bases at V and 1 base at J, with 16 bases between. The CDR3 nucleotides are TGTGCCAGCAGCTTGGGCCCCCTCCGAGTTTCCTACGAGCAGTACTTC. Translating it yields CASSLGPLRVSYEQYF. Together with reference TRBV7-2 and TRBJ2-7, the CDR3 gives the full variable domain: GAGVSQSPSNKVTEKGKDVELRCDPISGHTALYWYRQSLGQGLEFLIYFQGNSAPDKSGLPSDRFSAERTGGSVSTLTIQRTQQEDSAVYLCASSLGPLRVSYEQYFGPGTRLTVT.

This clonotype was recorded a few times. The V call is TRBV11-2, the J call TRBJ1-6; D may be TRBD1 (5 bases). The CDR3 spans 15 residues. V lost 3 bases and J 6 bases, leaving 12 bases between the germline ends. The germline CDR1 and CDR2 sequences are SGHAT and FQNNGV. The CDR3 coding sequence is TGTGCCAGCAGCTTGAGGACACAGATTAATTCACCCCTCCACTTT. It yields the protein CASSLRTQINSPLHF.

This clonotype has a handful of counts. The chain employs TRBV7-2 and TRBJ2-7; D not certain. V was pared by 1 base and J by 1 base, with 11 bases between. Germline V lookup: CDR1 SGHTA, CDR2 FQGNSA. The CDR3 spans 15 residues. CDR3 sequence (DNA): TGTGCCAGCAGCTTAGAGTGGGGTGGGTCCTACGAGCAGTACTTC. This translates into CASSLEWGGSYEQYF.

The chain uses TRBV4-2 and TRBJ2-7, with 13 bases that match TRBD2. The CDR3 runs to 15 residues. Germline V gives CDR1 LGHNA, CDR2 YNFKEQ. Trimming cost V 2 bases and J 6 bases; bases outside gene matches: 4. For the CDR3, the DNA is TGTGCCAGCAGCCAACAACTAGCGGGAGGGTCCGAGCAGTACTTC. It specifies CASSQQLAGGSEQYF.

This clonotype was detected a few times. The V call is TRBV20-1, the J call TRBJ2-5, with a weak D call TRBD2 (5 bases). Germline CDR1 and CDR2: DFQATT and SNEGSKA (reference sequence). The CDR3 consists of 14 residues. Trimming pared 1 base from V and 5 bases from J, leaving 14 bases between. This CDR3 reads CSARVWPGKETQYF. The DNA for the CDR3 is TGCAGTGCTAGAGTTTGGCCGGGGAAGGAGACCCAGTACTTC.

This clonotype has a handful of counts. The CDR3 loop reads CSARGDRGGNTIYF. The CDR3 DNA reads as TGCAGTGCTAGGGGGGACAGGGGGGGAAACACCATATATTTT. The genes are TRBV20-1 and TRBJ1-3; TRBD1 matches at 11 bases. CDR3 length equals 14 residues. The germline V gene has CDR1 DFQATT and CDR2 SNEGSKA (reference sequence). V was pared by 3 bases and J by 4 bases, with 2 bases of the junction left unmatched.

In this sample, this clonotype turned up a few times. DNA for the CDR3: TGTGCCAGCAGCTTGGGACGTCAACTGTTTTTT. This translates into CASSLGRQLFF. V usage is TRBV7-9 and J usage is TRBJ1-4, with a weak D call TRBD1 (5 bases). V was shortened by 3 bases and J by 12 bases, with 8 bases between the two germline ends. CDR3 size: 11 residues. Germline V gene data show CDR1 as SEHNR and CDR2 as FQNEAQ (reference sequence). The full variable domain, rest sourced from reference TRBV7-9 and TRBJ1-4, is DTGVSQNPRHKITKRGQNVTFRCDPISEHNRLYWYRQTLGQGPEFLTYFQNEAQLEKSRLLSDRFSAERPKGSFSTLEIQRTEQGDSAMYLCASSLGRQLFFGSGTQLSVL.

This clonotype came up a few times. The chain couples TRBV5-1 to TRBJ2-7; the D gene is possibly TRBD2 (6 bases). CDR3 length equals 17 residues. Germline V lookup: CDR1 SGHRS, CDR2 YFSETQ. The V end was cut by 4 bases, the J end by 5 bases, with 25 bases between. DNA of the CDR3: TGCGCCAGCAGCGCGGGGTCTTTCCCAGGGTTGGTCAACGAGCAGTACTTC. This translates into CASSAGSFPGLVNEQYF.

V is TRBV5-1 and J is TRBJ2-1, with 7 bases that match TRBD1. Germline values: CDR1 SGHRS, CDR2 YFSETQ. Trimming removed 6 bases from V and 4 bases from J; junction bases left unmatched: 7. The CDR3 has 14 amino acids. The CDR3 spells CASTQGDSYNEQFF. The CDR3 DNA is TGCGCCAGCACCCAGGGGGACAGTTACAATGAGCAGTTCTTC.

This clonotype was seen ten or more times. The V call is TRBV5-1, the J call TRBJ2-1; 7 bases map to TRBD2. Trimming removed 4 bases from V and 1 base from J; junction bases left unmatched: 5. CDR3 length: 15 amino acids. Germline V gene lookup returns CDR1 SGHRS and CDR2 YFSETQ. The CDR3 loop is CASSVSSGSYNEQFF. The DNA for the CDR3 is TGCGCCAGCAGCGTGTCTAGCGGTTCCTACAATGAGCAGTTCTTC.

This clonotype was counted ten times or more. V usage is TRBV20-1 and J usage is TRBJ2-7; 12 bases map to TRBD1. Germline loops: CDR1 DFQATT, CDR2 SNEGSKA (reference sequence). The CDR3 covers 14 residues. V gave up 6 bases and J gave up 6 bases; unmatched junction bases: 9. The CDR3 sequence: CSAGPGQGAGEQYF. The CDR3 coding sequence is TGCAGTGCGGGACCGGGACAGGGGGCAGGCGAGCAGTACTTC.

The V gene is TRBV15, the J gene TRBJ2-7; 12 nucleotides align to TRBD2. The CDR3 totals 15 residues. With V trimmed by 4 bases and J by 2 bases, 3 bases remained unmatched. Germline loops: CDR1 LNHNV, CDR2 YYDKDF (reference sequence). CDR3 amino acids: CATSTGLAGTYEQYF. The CDR3 coding sequence is TGTGCCACCAGCACCGGACTAGCGGGGACCTACGAGCAGTACTTC.

This clonotype showed up many times. The chain has TRBV5-1 and TRBJ2-1; the D gene is possibly TRBD2 (6 bases). CDR1 and CDR2 (germline): SGHRS, YFSETQ. V dropped 1 base and J dropped 5 bases, with 13 bases sitting between them. This CDR3 has 15 residues. CDR3 coding DNA: TGCGCCAGCAGCTTGATTCCGGGACTCGACAATGAGCAGTTCTTC. It codes for CASSLIPGLDNEQFF.

Only a few counts were recorded for this clonotype. The gene calls are TRBV5-1 and TRBJ1-1; no firm D call. CDR1 SGHRS and CDR2 YFSETQ come from the germline V gene. The CDR3 is 14 residues long. V lost 0 bases to trimming and J lost 7 bases, with 13 bases between them. The CDR3: CASSLASGNHEAFF. The CDR3 coding sequence is TGCGCCAGCAGCTTGGCCTCGGGCAACCATGAAGCTTTCTTT.

V gene TRBV20-1 combines with J gene TRBJ2-5; 11 bases are shared with TRBD2. Germline V CDR1 and CDR2: DFQATT, SNEGSKA (reference sequence). There are 14 residues in the CDR3. The J segment lost 3 bases and the V segment lost 3 bases, leaving 3 bases of the junction unmatched. CDR3 protein: CSASLLAGEETQYF. The CDR3 DNA is TGCAGTGCTAGTTTACTAGCGGGAGAAGAGACCCAGTACTTC.

The chain uses TRBV7-3 and TRBJ1-1, with TRBD1 matching over 9 bases. CDR1 is SGHTA, CDR2 FQGTGA, per germline. Trimming removed 5 bases from V and 13 bases from J; junction bases left unmatched: 11. The CDR3 totals 13 residues. CDR3 region: CASSPGQGGVIFF. The CDR3 DNA reads as TGTGCCAGCAGCCCGGGACAGGGAGGAGTTATTTTCTTT.

This sequence joins TRBV20-1 and TRBJ2-5, with 9 nucleotides matching TRBD2. V lost 0 bases, J lost 1 base, and 3 bases stayed unmatched. This CDR3 has 15 residues. Per the germline V gene, CDR1 is DFQATT and CDR2 is SNEGSKA (reference sequence). The CDR3 sequence is CSARDASGAQETQYF. CDR3 DNA: TGCAGTGCTAGAGATGCTAGCGGGGCCCAAGAGACCCAGTACTTC.

This clonotype was recorded many times. The chain links TRBV7-9 to TRBJ1-5, with D perhaps TRBD1 (5 bases). Trimming took off 5 bases at V and 4 bases at J, with 24 bases between the two ends. This CDR3 contains 18 residues. Germline assignment: CDR1 SEHNR and CDR2 FQNEAQ (reference sequence). DNA of the CDR3: TGTGCCAGCAGCATAGGGTCAGGGACCGGATACCTAAATCAGCCCCAGCATTTT. Protein sequence: CASSIGSGTGYLNQPQHF. The full variable domain, its missing parts supplied by reference TRBV7-9 and TRBJ1-5, is DTGVSQNPRHKITKRGQNVTFRCDPISEHNRLYWYRQTLGQGPEFLTYFQNEAQLEKSRLLSDRFSAERPKGSFSTLEIQRTEQGDSAMYLCASSIGSGTGYLNQPQHFGDGTRLSIL.

This clonotype was counted at least ten times. V is TRBV10-3 and J is TRBJ2-7, with D tentatively TRBD2 (6 bases). V lost 7 bases and J lost 4, with 14 bases in between. The germline V gene has CDR1 ENHRY and CDR2 SYGVKD. CDR3 length: 13 amino acids. The CDR3 spells CAITQGLGYEQYF. The CDR3 nucleotides are TGTGCCATCACCCAGGGACTTGGGTACGAGCAGTACTTC.

This clonotype showed up many times. The V call is TRBV5-1, the J call TRBJ2-7; D possibly uses TRBD1 or TRBD2 (7 bases each). Deletions cut 2 bases from V and 3 bases from J, with 15 bases between. The CDR3 extends over 15 amino acids. Per the germline V gene, CDR1 is SGHRS and CDR2 is YFSETQ. CDR3 bases: TGCGCCAGCAGCTTAGCGGGACAGATTTTCTACGAGCAGTACTTC. Translating it yields CASSLAGQIFYEQYF.

This clonotype was recorded at least ten times. The CDR3 loop is CSGGGQPSYNEQFF. The CDR3 DNA reads as TGCAGCGGGGGAGGACAGCCGTCCTACAATGAGCAGTTCTTC. This chain joins TRBV29-1 and TRBJ2-1; D could derive from TRBD1 or TRBD2 (6 bases each). The CDR3 loop spans 14 amino acids. The germline V and J ends were trimmed by 7 bases and 1 base, with 14 bases remaining between them. CDR1 is SQVTM, CDR2 ANQGSEA, per germline.

This clonotype was counted many times. V gene TRBV5-8 combines with J gene TRBJ2-1, with TRBD2 matching over 12 bases. The germline V gene has CDR1 SGHTS and CDR2 YDEGEE. V gave up 4 bases and J gave up 9 bases; unmatched junction bases: 8. CDR3 length equals 15 residues. The CDR3 sequence is CASSPTSGRSGEQFF. In DNA form, the CDR3 reads TGTGCCAGCAGCCCAACTAGCGGGAGGTCGGGTGAGCAGTTCTTC.

The chain couples TRBV20-1 to TRBJ2-7; no firm D call. The CDR3 contains 13 residues. CDR1 DFQATT and CDR2 SNEGSKA come from the germline V gene (reference sequence). The germline V and J ends were trimmed by 3 bases and 0 bases, with 9 bases remaining between them. The CDR3 coding sequence is TGCAGTGCTAGCCAGAGGAACTCCTACGAGCAGTACTTC. Its translation is CSASQRNSYEQYF.